The 11 T cell receptor beta chains below were found in one sample sequenced in a study of T cell changes during pregnancy in multiple sclerosis. Here immunoSEQ multiplex PCR was the method, and the copy in TCRdb shows in-frame clones only, minus some. This sample has 80,000 or so clones, with around 90% found just once. Material: peripheral blood, obtained before pregnancy. All receptors derive from a female donor with multiple sclerosis, enrolled in a pregnancy study.

The chain couples TRBV5-1 to TRBJ1-1; 10 nucleotides agree with TRBD1. This CDR3 contains 17 residues. The germline gives CDR1 SGHRS, CDR2 YFSETQ. V lost 4 bases and J lost 1; bases outside the gene matches: 10. This chain's CDR3 is CASSRDRGLGGNTEAFF. The CDR3 nucleotides are TGCGCCAGCAGCCGGGACAGGGGTCTGGGTGGGAACACTGAAGCTTTCTTT.

V is TRBV10-3 and J is TRBJ2-1; 9 bases fit TRBD2. The CDR3 spans 15 residues. The V and J ends lost 3 bases and 4 bases, in that order; junction bases with no gene match: 4. Germline V gene lookup returns CDR1 ENHRY and CDR2 SYGVKD. CDR3 nucleotide sequence: TGTGCCATCAGTGATAGCGGGAGTTTTTACAATGAGCAGTTCTTC. This gives the protein CAISDSGSFYNEQFF.

The V call is TRBV5-6, the J call TRBJ2-1; D perhaps matches TRBD2 (5 bases). V gave up 3 bases and J gave up 8 bases, with 12 bases separating them. Germline V gives CDR1 SGHDT, CDR2 YYEEEE. This CDR3 is built from 13 residues. CDR3 nucleotides: TGTGCCAGCAGCTCGTCTAGCCTTGATGAGCAGTTCTTC. The encoded protein is CASSSSSLDEQFF.

The gene calls are TRBV19 and TRBJ2-7; 11 bases agree with TRBD2. The germline gives CDR1 LNHDA, CDR2 SQIVND (reference sequence). The ends lost 3 bases at V and 7 bases at J; junction bases unmatched: 5. The CDR3 is 14 amino acids. Here the CDR3 reads CASSMLAGGGEQYF. Here the CDR3 DNA reads TGTGCCAGTAGTATGCTAGCGGGAGGAGGTGAGCAGTACTTC.

The rearrangement links TRBV25-1 to TRBJ2-7, with 9 nucleotides matching TRBD2. Germline CDR1 MGHDK, CDR2 SYGVNS. The CDR3 has 14 amino acids. Germline trimming cut 3 bases from V and 0 bases from J; bases unmatched to any gene: 0. The CDR3 region is CASSEGLASYEQYF. The CDR3 DNA reads as TGTGCCAGCAGTGAGGGACTAGCCTCCTACGAGCAGTACTTC.

This clone was picked up one time. The chain uses TRBV5-1 and TRBJ2-7; 7 bases agree with TRBD2. This CDR3 has 15 residues. Germline lookup yields CDR1 SGHRS and CDR2 YFSETQ. V shed 4 bases and J 2 bases; nucleotides not matched to a gene: 9. CDR3 sequence (DNA): TGCGCCAGCAGCCCGGGACTAACCGGAGCCTACGAGCAGTACTTC. Its translation is CASSPGLTGAYEQYF.

The rearrangement uses TRBV15 and TRBJ2-7; 10 bases match TRBD2. Losses at the gene ends were 1 base for V and 1 base for J; bases not matched to a gene: 4. CDR3 length: 16 amino acids. CDR1 is LNHNV and CDR2 is YYDKDF in the germline V gene (reference sequence). The CDR3 here is CATSRAPLAGSYEQYF. The CDR3, as DNA: TGTGCCACCAGCAGAGCCCCACTAGCGGGGTCCTACGAGCAGTACTTC. The complete variable domain, with remaining parts taken from reference TRBV15 and TRBJ2-7, reads DAMVIQNPRYQVTQFGKPVTLSCSQTLNHNVMYWYQQKSSQAPKLLFHYYDKDFNNEADTPDNFQSRRPNTSFCFLDIRSPGLGDTAMYLCATSRAPLAGSYEQYFGPGTRLTVT.

The CDR3 coding sequence is TGTGCCAGCAGTGCAAAATACCGGGACACGATCGGGGATGAGCAGTTCTTC. Encoded protein: CASSAKYRDTIGDEQFF. The J gene is TRBJ2-1, the V gene TRBV25-1, with D perhaps matching TRBD1 (6 bases). This CDR3 has 17 residues. Trimming left V 4 bases short and J 8 bases short, with 24 bases between. Germline V gene lookup returns CDR1 MGHDK and CDR2 SYGVNS.

The chain recombines TRBV4-2 with TRBJ2-3, with TRBD2 as a possible D gene (7 bases). The CDR3 extends over 18 amino acids. Between the trimmed V and J ends, which lost 0 bases and 0 bases, there was a span of 16 bases. Germline loops: CDR1 LGHNA, CDR2 YNFKEQ. Written as DNA, the CDR3 is TGTGCCAGCAGCCAAGAGCGAAGGGGGGGGGAAAGCACAGATACGCAGTATTTT. Translating gives CASSQERRGGESTDTQYF.

This clone was seen a single time. The rearrangement links TRBV28 to TRBJ1-4; TRBD1 might be the D (6 bases). V lost 7 bases, J lost 8 bases, and 17 bases lay in between. The CDR3 consists of 14 residues. The V gene's germline CDR1 is MDHEN and CDR2 SYDVKM. The CDR3 protein is CASKFGGREEKLFF. Here the CDR3 DNA reads TGTGCCAGCAAGTTCGGGGGGCGCGAGGAAAAACTGTTTTTT.

This rearrangement joins TRBV28 to TRBJ1-5; TRBD1 might be the D (5 bases). Trimming shortened V by 7 bases and J by 9 bases, and 16 bases separated the two germline ends. The CDR3 is made up of 13 amino acids. Germline-derived CDR1 and CDR2 are MDHEN and SYDVKM. This CDR3 is CASTDTPALPQHF. The CDR3 region has the DNA TGTGCCAGCACGGACACCCCAGCCCTGCCCCAGCATTTT.